The 2 T cell receptor beta chains listed next were all sequenced from one sample in a study of T cells expressing NK-cell markers. TCRdb reprocessed the 5' RACE reads; each CDR3 protein has one entry and no DNA is given. This repertoire includes about 550,000 distinct CDR3 sequences. The specimen was blood T cells: a sorted CD56 or NKG2C T cell subset, CD4+ or CD8+ T cells, or bulk PBMC T cells (not recorded which). The receptor source for this set is a man aged 18 to 30 in good health.

The chain's CDR3 is CASGNGGPPYEQFF. V and J are TRBV12-3 or TRBV12-4 and TRBJ2-1; TCRdb lists TRBD2, though no DNA is available to test this call. CDR3 size: 14 residues.

This chain connects TRBV5-6 to TRBJ2-2; the TCRdb D gene call, TRBD1, has no DNA to confirm it. CDR3 size: 16 residues. Germline lookup yields CDR1 SGHDT and CDR2 YYEEEE. CDR3 in amino acids: CASSLDHAQNTGELFF.